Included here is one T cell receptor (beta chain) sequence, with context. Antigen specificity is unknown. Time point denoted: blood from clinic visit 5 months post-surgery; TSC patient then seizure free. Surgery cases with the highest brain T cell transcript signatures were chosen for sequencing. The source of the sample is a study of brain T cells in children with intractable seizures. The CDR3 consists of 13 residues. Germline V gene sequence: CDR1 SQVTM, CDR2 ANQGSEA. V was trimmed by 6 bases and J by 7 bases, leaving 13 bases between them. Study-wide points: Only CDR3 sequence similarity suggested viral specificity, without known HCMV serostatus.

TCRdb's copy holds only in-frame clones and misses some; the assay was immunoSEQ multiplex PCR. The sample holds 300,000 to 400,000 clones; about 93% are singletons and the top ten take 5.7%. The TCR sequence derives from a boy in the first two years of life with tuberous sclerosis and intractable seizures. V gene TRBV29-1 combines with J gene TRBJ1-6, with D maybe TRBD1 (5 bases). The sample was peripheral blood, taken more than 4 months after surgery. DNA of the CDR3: TGCAGCGTCGCGAGGGGTTACAATTCACCCCTCCACTTT. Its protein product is CSVARGYNSPLHF.